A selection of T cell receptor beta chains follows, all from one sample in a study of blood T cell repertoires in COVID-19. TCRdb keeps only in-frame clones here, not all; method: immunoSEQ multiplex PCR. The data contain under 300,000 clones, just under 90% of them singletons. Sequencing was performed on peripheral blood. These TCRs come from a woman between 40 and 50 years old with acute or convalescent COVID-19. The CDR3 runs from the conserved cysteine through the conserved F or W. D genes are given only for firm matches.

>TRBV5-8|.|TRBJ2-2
TGTGCCAGCCCCGGGGGGGAGCTGTTTTTT
CASPGGELFF
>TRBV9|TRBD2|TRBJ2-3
TGTGCCAGCAGCGTAGAGCCGGGGGGGCCCACAGATACGCAGTATTTT
CASSVEPGGPTDTQYF
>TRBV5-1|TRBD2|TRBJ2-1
TGCGCCAGCAGCTCCCTTCTAGCGGGGGGACCGTACAATGAGCAGTTCTTC
CASSSLLAGGPYNEQFF
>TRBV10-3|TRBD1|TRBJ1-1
TGTGCCATCAGTGAGTCGAATAACAGGGGAGGCACTGAAGCTTTCTTT
CAISESNNRGGTEAFF
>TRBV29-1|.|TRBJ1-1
TGCAGCGTTGATCGTCAGGCCAGCGAAGCTTTCTTT
CSVDRQASEAFF
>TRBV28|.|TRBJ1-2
TGTGCCAGCAACCCTTTCTGGACGGGGGTAGGGGGCTACACCTTC
CASNPFWTGVGGYTF
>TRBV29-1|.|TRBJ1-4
TGCAGCGTCCCCGGGGGGGCTTATGAAAAACTGTTTTTT
CSVPGGAYEKLFF
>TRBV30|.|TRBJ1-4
TGTGCCGGGGCCCGGACGGTCAATGAAAAACTGTTTTTT
CAGARTVNEKLFF
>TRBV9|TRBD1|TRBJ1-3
TGTGCCAGCAGCGGACAGACAGGGAGCTCTGGAAACACCATATATTTT
CASSGQTGSSGNTIYF
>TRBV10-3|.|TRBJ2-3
TGTGCCATCAGCGCCTGGGGGGGGGCTTCGGAAGATACGCAGTATTTT
CAISAWGGASEDTQYF
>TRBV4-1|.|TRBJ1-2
TGCGCCAGCAGCCAAGATCCCCGCGGGGGCGATTACTATGGCTACACCTTC
CASSQDPRGGDYYGYTF
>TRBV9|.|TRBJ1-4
TGTGCCAGCAGCCCCACGGTAACTAATGAAAAACTGTTTTTT
CASSPTVTNEKLFF
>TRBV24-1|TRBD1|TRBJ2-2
TGTGCCACCAGTGAAACAGGGGGGAACGGGGAGCTGTTTTTT
CATSETGGNGELFF
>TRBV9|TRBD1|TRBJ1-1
TGTGCCAGCAGCGGCTCCGGGACAGGGGCCACTGAAGCTTTCTTT
CASSGSGTGATEAFF
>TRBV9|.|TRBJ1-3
TGTGCCAGCAGCGCACTACAGGGATCCCTCTCTGGAAACACCATATATTTT
CASSALQGSLSGNTIYF
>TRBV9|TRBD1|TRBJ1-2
TGTGCCAGCAGACCACAGGGGGGGAACTATGGCTACACCTTC
CASRPQGGNYGYTF
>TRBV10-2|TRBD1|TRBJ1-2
TGCGCCAGCAGTGCCCGGACAGGGCAAACAACTAACTATGGCTACACCTTC
CASSARTGQTTNYGYTF
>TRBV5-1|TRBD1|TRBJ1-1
TGCGCCAGCAAGGGGACAGGGTGGGGTATGAACACTGAAGCTTTCTTT
CASKGTGWGMNTEAFF